This is a list of T cell receptor beta chains from one sample in a study of cytomegalovirus exposure and HLA in healthy donors. Here immunoSEQ multiplex PCR was the method, and the copy in TCRdb shows in-frame clones only, minus some. The sample lists about 120,000 clones, about four fifths occurring once. Sequencing was performed on PBMCs. These receptors originate from a woman in her thirties or forties in good health and CMV-seropositive. The CDR3 runs from the conserved cysteine through the conserved F or W. The size field is filled for only some rows; it gives once, few, many or a size class.

abundance	j_gene	v_gene	CDR3aa
-	TRBJ1-1	TRBV28	CASSFATREAFF
-	TRBJ1-2	TRBV19	CATRRTGNYGYTF
-	TRBJ2-7	TRBV2	CASTGPGLATKQYF
-	TRBJ1-1	TRBV19	CASSSGQMNTEAFF
-	TRBJ1-2	TRBV25-1	CASSEGGQGAYGYTF
once	TRBJ2-2	TRBV7-6	CASSRDSAYTGELFF
-	TRBJ2-4	TRBV21-1	CASIGLAGGNIQYF
-	-	TRBV27	CASSLDRSYEQYF
-	TRBJ2-7	TRBV6-6	CASTKGQGLIEQYF
-	TRBJ2-4	TRBV7-8	CASSVGQGPAKNIQYF
few	TRBJ2-7	TRBV6-1	CASSMDRGEQYF
few	TRBJ2-2	TRBV29-1	CSVVDRADTGELFF
-	TRBJ1-2	TRBV6-6	CASSYYPGQPGGGYTF
-	TRBJ1-5	TRBV5-6	CASSRWGGSNQPQHF
-	TRBJ2-7	TRBV19	CASSLDRGSLEQYF
once	TRBJ2-1	TRBV21-1	CASSKVNRGCYNEQFF
-	TRBJ1-1	TRBV6-1	CASSEGQGATEAFF
-	TRBJ2-7	TRBV6-6	CASRLRDYEQYF
-	TRBJ2-7	TRBV2	CASSEHLAKTYEQYF
-	TRBJ1-4	TRBV7-9	CASSFGGQGREKLFF
few	TRBJ1-1	TRBV15	CATSRPGGLNTEAFF
-	TRBJ1-1	TRBV30	CAWRVPAEAFF
-	TRBJ2-5	TRBV9	CASGQGTGAETQYF
-	TRBJ2-2	TRBV7-9	CASSLDHGGGGTGELFF
-	TRBJ2-7	TRBV30	CAWSVLAGDEQYF
-	TRBJ1-4	TRBV6-5	CASSPGTGAEKLFF
-	TRBJ1-1	TRBV7-9	CASSATGVGTEAFF
few	TRBJ2-1	TRBV6-1	CASRTGGRRYNEQFF
-	TRBJ2-1	TRBV5-1	CASSSLAGDTYEQFF
-	TRBJ2-7	TRBV4-1	CASSQSSGTFYEQYF
-	TRBJ2-1	TRBV7-3	CASSLSSNGEQFF
-	TRBJ2-7	TRBV2	CASNPLQGYEQYF
once	TRBJ1-5	TRBV19	CASSMGGAVNQPQHF